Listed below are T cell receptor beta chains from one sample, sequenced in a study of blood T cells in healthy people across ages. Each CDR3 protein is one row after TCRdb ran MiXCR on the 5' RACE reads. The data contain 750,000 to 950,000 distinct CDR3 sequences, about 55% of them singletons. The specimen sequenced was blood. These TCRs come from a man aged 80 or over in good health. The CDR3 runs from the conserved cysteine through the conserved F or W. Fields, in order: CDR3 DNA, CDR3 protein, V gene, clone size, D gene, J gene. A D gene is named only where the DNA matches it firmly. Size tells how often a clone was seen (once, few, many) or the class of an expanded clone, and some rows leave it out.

CDR3 DNA: TGTGCCAGCAGGCCTGAGGGCCTATCTTACAATGAGCAGTTCTTC
CDR3 protein: CASRPEGLSYNEQFF
V gene: TRBV6-6
clone size: -
D gene: -
J gene: TRBJ2-1

CDR3 DNA: TGTGCCAGCAGCTTAGTTGTTGGGGCAGAGCCACGCACAGATACGCAGTATTTT
CDR3 protein: CASSLVVGAEPRTDTQYF
V gene: TRBV7-9
clone size: few
D gene: -
J gene: TRBJ2-3

CDR3 DNA: TGTGCCAGCAGTTCCTCTTGGACTAGCGGGGGGGAGACCCAGTACTTC
CDR3 protein: CASSSSWTSGGETQYF
V gene: TRBV12-3/TRBV12-4
clone size: -
D gene: TRBD2
J gene: TRBJ2-5

CDR3 DNA: TGCGCCAGCAGCTCAGGACTAGCGGAGAACACCGGGGAGCAGTACTTC
CDR3 protein: CASSSGLAENTGEQYF
V gene: TRBV5-1
clone size: -
D gene: TRBD2
J gene: TRBJ2-7

CDR3 DNA: TGCAGCGTTCGGGGACAGATGAACACCGGGGAGCTGTTTTTT
CDR3 protein: CSVRGQMNTGELFF
V gene: TRBV29-1
clone size: -
D gene: TRBD1
J gene: TRBJ2-2

CDR3 DNA: TGCAGTGCTAGTCCAGGAGCTAGCGGGAGGGCCTCCTACGAGCAGTACTTC
CDR3 protein: CSASPGASGRASYEQYF
V gene: TRBV20-1
clone size: -
D gene: TRBD2
J gene: TRBJ2-7

CDR3 DNA: TGCAGCGTCGAGTGGGGGTCGAACACTGAAGCTTTCTTT
CDR3 protein: CSVEWGSNTEAFF
V gene: TRBV29-1
clone size: -
D gene: -
J gene: TRBJ1-1

CDR3 DNA: TGTGCCATCAGTGAAGGGGAGGTGTACAATGAGCAGTTCTTC
CDR3 protein: CAISEGEVYNEQFF
V gene: TRBV10-3
clone size: few
D gene: -
J gene: TRBJ2-1

CDR3 DNA: TGTGCCAGCAGCCGGGACACTTTCTACGAGCAGTACTTC
CDR3 protein: CASSRDTFYEQYF
V gene: TRBV13
clone size: -
D gene: -
J gene: TRBJ2-7

CDR3 DNA: TGTGCCAGCGGACAAAATTTCGAGCAGTACTTC
CDR3 protein: CASGQNFEQYF
V gene: TRBV25-1
clone size: -
D gene: -
J gene: TRBJ2-7

CDR3 DNA: TGTGCCAGCAGCGTAGATCGACTAGTCGATGAGCAGTTCTTC
CDR3 protein: CASSVDRLVDEQFF
V gene: TRBV9
clone size: -
D gene: -
J gene: TRBJ2-1

CDR3 DNA: TGTGCCTGGAGTGCAGGGGACTTCGACCGGGCTAACTATGGCTACACCTTC
CDR3 protein: CAWSAGDFDRANYGYTF
V gene: TRBV30
clone size: -
D gene: -
J gene: TRBJ1-2

CDR3 DNA: TGTGCCAGCAGCGACCGGGGCCCAGGGACGCAGTATTTT
CDR3 protein: CASSDRGPGTQYF
V gene: TRBV11-2
clone size: once
D gene: -
J gene: TRBJ2-3

CDR3 DNA: TGTGCCAGCAGCTTAACTCGGTCCGTCAATGAGCAGTTCTTC
CDR3 protein: CASSLTRSVNEQFF
V gene: TRBV7-2
clone size: few
D gene: -
J gene: TRBJ2-1

CDR3 DNA: TGTGCCAGCAGTTACTTTGAAGATCAGCCCCAGCATTTT
CDR3 protein: CASSYFEDQPQHF
V gene: TRBV6-6
clone size: few
D gene: -
J gene: TRBJ1-5

CDR3 DNA: TGTGCCAGCAGACCCAGCCAATCCCAAGAGACCCAGTACTTC
CDR3 protein: CASRPSQSQETQYF
V gene: TRBV28
clone size: few
D gene: -
J gene: TRBJ2-5

CDR3 DNA: TGTGCCAGCAGCCAAGATGTGGACAGATTAAGGGGCTACACCTTC
CDR3 protein: CASSQDVDRLRGYTF
V gene: TRBV14
clone size: once
D gene: -
J gene: TRBJ1-2

CDR3 DNA: TGTGCCACTAGAACAGGGACACACGAGCAGTACTTC
CDR3 protein: CATRTGTHEQYF
V gene: TRBV6-1
clone size: few
D gene: -
J gene: TRBJ2-7

CDR3 DNA: TGCAGCGTGGGTAGCAATCAGCCCCAGCATTTT
CDR3 protein: CSVGSNQPQHF
V gene: TRBV29-1
clone size: few
D gene: -
J gene: TRBJ1-5

CDR3 DNA: TGTGCCAGCAGTGAAGGGGGGTACGCCTACGAGCAGTACTTC
CDR3 protein: CASSEGGYAYEQYF
V gene: TRBV6-1
clone size: -
D gene: -
J gene: TRBJ2-7

CDR3 DNA: TGTGCCAGCAGTTTGGCGGGAGCCTCGGGGGAGACCCAGTACTTC
CDR3 protein: CASSLAGASGETQYF
V gene: TRBV12-3/TRBV12-4
clone size: few
D gene: TRBD2
J gene: TRBJ2-5

CDR3 DNA: TGTGCCAGCTCCCCCGGGCTCCAGCGGGGCTACACCTTC
CDR3 protein: CASSPGLQRGYTF
V gene: TRBV18
clone size: once
D gene: -
J gene: TRBJ1-2

CDR3 DNA: TGTGCCAGCAGTTCCAAGGGACAGGGGGCGCCGAGCAATCAGCCCCAGCATTTT
CDR3 protein: CASSSKGQGAPSNQPQHF
V gene: TRBV6-5
clone size: -
D gene: TRBD1
J gene: TRBJ1-5

CDR3 DNA: TGCAGCGTCTCGACCGGGCCTCCCTCTGGGGCCAACGTCCTGACTTTC
CDR3 protein: CSVSTGPPSGANVLTF
V gene: TRBV29-1
clone size: -
D gene: -
J gene: TRBJ2-6

CDR3 DNA: TGTGCCAGCAGTCCAGGACGGGTATGGACCCAGTACTTC
CDR3 protein: CASSPGRVWTQYF
V gene: TRBV27
clone size: -
D gene: -
J gene: TRBJ2-5

CDR3 DNA: TGCGCCAGCAGCTTTGCGGCGGGCTTCTACGAGCAGTTCTTC
CDR3 protein: CASSFAAGFYEQFF
V gene: TRBV5-1
clone size: -
D gene: -
J gene: TRBJ2-1

CDR3 DNA: TGTGCCAGCAGTGTGAAACCGAACACTGAAGCTTTCTTT
CDR3 protein: CASSVKPNTEAFF
V gene: TRBV6-1
clone size: few
D gene: -
J gene: TRBJ1-1

CDR3 DNA: TGTGCCAGCAGCCCCCCCCGGACTAGCGGGCTCTACAATGAGCAGTTCTTC
CDR3 protein: CASSPPRTSGLYNEQFF
V gene: TRBV3-1
clone size: -
D gene: TRBD2
J gene: TRBJ2-1

CDR3 DNA: TGTGCCAGCAGGGACAGTGTTAACTATGGCTACACCTTC
CDR3 protein: CASRDSVNYGYTF
V gene: TRBV6-2/TRBV6-3
clone size: -
D gene: -
J gene: TRBJ1-2

CDR3 DNA: TGTGCCAGCAGCGGGACCTGGAACACCGGGGAGCTGTTTTTT
CDR3 protein: CASSGTWNTGELFF
V gene: TRBV5-6
clone size: -
D gene: -
J gene: TRBJ2-2